The clone carrying this TCR beta chain was seen a few times. The antigen remains undetermined. TCRdb reanalysed the 5' RACE reads using MiXCR and keeps one entry per CDR3 protein. The sample contains about 57,000 distinct CDR3 sequences, roughly 28% of which appear only once. Points from the study as a whole: The TCR gene usage of tumor memory CD4+ T cells clustered together with blood and lymph node memory CD4+ cells and with lymph node naive CD4+ cells.

CDR1 SGHTA and CDR2 FQGTGA come from the germline V gene. V gave up 5 bases and J gave up 2 bases, with 15 bases separating them. The length of the CDR3 is 15 residues. Tregs were sorted as CD4+CD25+CD127-/low cells. Sequencing used tumor-infiltrating Tregs sorted from the breast tumor. The receptor was isolated from a female donor with breast cancer. This chain connects TRBV7-3 to TRBJ2-5; D might be TRBD1 (6 bases). The CDR3 reads CASSRTSGVQETQYF. The DNA for the CDR3 is TGTGCCAGCAGCCGCACGTCAGGGGTTCAAGAGACCCAGTACTTC.